This T cell receptor beta chain was retrieved from a study of human T cells and chemical hapten exposure (dated by TCRdb to the early 2020s). With regard to the full study: For sensitization, 2% DPC in acetone was applied to a roughly 2 cm by roughly 2 cm area of upper inner arm skin. Weekly therapeutic DPC doses were additionally applied to the scalp of patients throughout the roughly 25-week study period. Patch testing was done on the upper back using Finn chambers containing 0.01% DPC, and results were scored after 6 days according to International Contact Dermatitis Research Group standards. Most of the patients in the cohort were female, and the cohort covered alopecia areata with under or over 50% scalp involvement, alopecia totalis and alopecia universalis. Libraries were combined into a pool for sequencing, and differences in TCR yield between samples came mainly from small differences in library volumes within the pool. The study tracked peripheral blood TCR repertoire changes in vivo during primary and secondary sensitization to the hapten diphenylcyclopropenone (DPC) in alopecia patients. Blood was sampled from patients pre-sensitization (week 0) and at 2, 6 and about 24 weeks after DPC sensitization. Twenty-nine alopecia patients provided blood for TCR sequencing at one to four time points (pre-sensitization, 2, 6 and 24 weeks). What the work shows at the level of the full study, not this receptor alone: Patch test score correlated positively with the number of PT1 expanded TCRs, reaching significance at thresholds 8, 16 and 32 but not at 4. All patients had alopecia, a presumed autoimmune disease, so their immune response might differ from that of healthy individuals. No change with DPC sensitization was found in the number of TCRs above 1 in 1000 frequency, and no evidence of global repertoire structure alterations was found. Repeated subsampling changed both the strength of the expansion versus patch-test correlation and the threshold at which that correlation became significant. Expanded TCRs formed significantly more large CDR3 similarity clusters than pre-sensitization or healthy control sets, consistent with antigen-driven responses.

Libraries were prepared through RACE. The run used a NextSeq 500. During library preparation, unique molecular identifiers were attached to individual cDNA molecules so that TCRs could be counted in a quantitative, reproducible way. Each blood RNA sample was used to sequence both TCR alpha and TCR beta chains. Under the source paper's analysis protocol: Samples had a median of roughly 91,000 TCRs, with a range from about 20,000 to 690,600. V, J and CDR3 annotation of the TCR reads was carried out using the Decombinator software suite. For PS versus PT1 abundance plots, all samples were subsampled to the same number of TCRs (28,000). Expanded TCRs were defined as absent before sensitization and observed at least eight times at the 2-week time point. TCRdb trimmed public reads at Q25 via fastp, called clones via MiXCR and kept in-frame beta chains. Duplicate CDR3 protein sequences are folded into a single record with the most common DNA and genes. It is TCRdb's table, rather than the study itself, that gives the V and J calls and clone size. This sample comprises approximately 370,000 distinct CDR3 sequences, around 5% of them detected only once. The top ten clonotypes cover 7% to 10% of the sample.

The sample's time point label, decoded: pre-sensitization, week 0. The treatment or condition label of this sample denotes: therapeutic diphenylcyclopropenone sensitization with weekly scalp DPC. At each patch-test visit, blood was drawn before the patch test was applied. Patients were eligible if aged 18 to 70, diagnosed with alopecia and judged suitable for DPC therapy, and pregnant patients were excluded. Total RNA was isolated from unfractionated whole blood collected in Tempus Blood RNA tubes. This clonotype was seen more than once but under ten times. Its antigen is unknown. Within one base of it there is no much larger clone, and no base qualities were kept. The source of this sequence is a woman aged 18-29 years with alopecia areata. Some clones in this sample may be carry-over from other donors' samples. The sample here was whole blood, taken in connection with sensitization to the hapten diphenylcyclopropenone (DPC).

The CDR3 reads CASSPSLGQDTDTQYF. The nucleotide sequence reads as follows: TGTGCCAGCAGCCCCTCGCTGGGACAGGACACAGATACGCAGTATTTT. Here the chain combines TRBV5-4 and TRBJ2-3; TRBD1 lines up with 8 middle nucleotides. The CDR3 runs 16 residues from the cysteine to the phenylalanine. CDR3 DNA only is kept here, 48 bases in frame from base 1. V lost 4 bases and J lost 2 bases, and the count of bases not matched to a germline gene is 9. The germline V gene (reference sequence) yields SGHNT for CDR1 and YYREEE for CDR2. Joined to the reference TRBV5-4 and TRBJ2-3 proteins, this CDR3 gives the full variable domain: ETGVTQSPTHLIKTRGQQVTLRCSSQSGHNTVSWYQQALGQGPQFIFQYYREEENGRGNFPPRFSGLQFPNYSSELNVNALELDDSALYLCASSPSLGQDTDTQYFGPGTRLTVL.